This TCR beta chain came from a study of T cells after posttransplantation cyclophosphamide. Using immunoSEQ multiplex PCR, the repertoire was profiled, and TCRdb retains in-frame clones only, with some absent. The repertoire has about 25,000 clones, none seen only once; the ten largest take approximately 1.5%. This CDR3 has 14 residues. Germline V gene sequence: CDR1 SQVTM, CDR2 ANQGSEA. V was clipped by 3 bases and J by 0 bases, with 10 bases between them. This clone was seen ten or more times. The rearrangement joins TRBV29-1 to TRBJ2-3; D is ambiguous. This clonotype originated in a man in his fifties in good health, CMV-negative, and a related stem cell transplant donor. The sample consisted of PBMCs. The CDR3 sequence: CSVEVQPSTDTQYF. For the CDR3, the DNA is TGCAGCGTTGAGGTACAACCTAGCACAGATACGCAGTATTTT.